The clone carrying this TCR beta chain was found many times. Its antigen is unidentified. The germline V gene encodes CDR1 SGHDT and CDR2 YYEEEE. The CDR3 has 17 residues. After removal of 3 bases from V and 0 bases from J, the junction contained 6 bases not matched to a gene. TCRdb processed the 5' RACE reads anew with MiXCR; each CDR3 protein has one entry. The sample carries 450,000 to 600,000 distinct CDR3 sequences, about 13% recorded once. This entry is derived from a study of T cells after yellow fever vaccination. At the level of the study: SMART-Seq v4 Ultra Low Input served to prepare low-cell-number fractions. Study-wide results and limits: Highly abundant clonotypes carried over from the bulk population could end up in FACS-sorted repertoires as contaminants. Weaker, the secondary response had a peak occurring faster, on day 5 versus 15. The CD4 compartment and the CD8 compartment contained a small share of clonotypes in common.

V is TRBV5-6 and J is TRBJ2-1, with 10 nucleotides matching TRBD2. The sample consisted of PBMCs, taken on the day of the yellow fever booster vaccination. This clonotype was sampled from a man in his thirties or forties who received the YFV17D yellow fever vaccine. CDR3 loop: CASSSNLAGDSYNEQFF. The CDR3 DNA follows: TGTGCCAGCAGCTCCAACCTAGCGGGAGACTCCTACAATGAGCAGTTCTTC.